This TCR beta chain originates from a study of long-term antiretroviral therapy in people with HIV. The trim removed 3 bases at V and 3 bases at J, leaving 4 bases unmatched. Germline V lookup: CDR1 SEHNR, CDR2 FQNEAQ (reference sequence). This CDR3 is built from 14 residues. The run of the v3.0 immunoSEQ assay was at survey level. Libraries were prepared by immunoSEQ multiplex PCR; TCRdb keeps only in-frame clonotypes and omits some of them. The sample includes around 13,000 clones, more than 65% seen only once; the top ten take around 30%. The rearrangement uses TRBV7-9 and TRBJ2-7; the match to TRBD1 covers 8 bases. Here the sequenced sample was unsorted PBMCs, taken 3.1 years after starting antiretroviral therapy. This clonotype was obtained from a man aged 35-49 years with HIV. CDR3 coding DNA: TGTGCCAGCAGCTTGAGACAGGGGTACTACGAGCAGTACTTC. Encoded protein: CASSLRQGYYEQYF.